This TCR beta chain was sequenced during a study of blood T cell repertoires in COVID-19. Background on the study: There were acute and convalescent COVID-19 samples, and they came from the United States, Italy and Spain. PBMCs, B-cell-depleted T cells, or T cells were the source of the cDNA or gDNA that made up the material.

Germline V gives CDR1 LGHDT, CDR2 YNNKEL (reference sequence). Trimming stripped 1 base from V and 4 bases from J, with 20 bases between. This CDR3 contains 17 residues. Per the study methods: Reference gene primers were amplified, and this amplification served to estimate nucleated cell counts. Measured with immunoSEQ multiplex PCR; TCRdb has only the in-frame clones, and not every one. The DNA gave D and trimming, while V, J and clone size come from that table. The top ten hold 10% to 15% of the sample, which has roughly 440,000 clones, approximately 89% seen once. The rearrangement links TRBV3-1 (or the pseudogene TRBV3-2) to TRBJ2-7; D gene ambiguous. Sequencing was done on a sample of peripheral blood. This receptor was taken from a woman in her forties or fifties with COVID-19, enrolled during active disease. Here the CDR3 DNA reads TGTGCCAGCAGCCAAGGGAACGTTCCCTATGGGCTGTACGAGCAGTACTTC. This gives the protein CASSQGNVPYGLYEQYF.